The rows below give T cell receptor beta chains drawn from one sample of a study of blood T cell repertoires in COVID-19. The table came from immunoSEQ multiplex PCR; TCRdb's copy has only in-frame clones and leaves some out. This sample has 300,000 to 500,000 clones, with roughly 90% found just once. Source material: PBMCs or T cells enriched from blood (not recorded which). Receptor source: a woman aged 25 to 39 with acute COVID-19. CDR3s include the opening cysteine and the closing phenylalanine or tryptophan. The D gene is left open where the match is weak. Only some rows state a clone size, as once, few, many or a class for expanded clones.

j_call,d_call,v_call,clone_size,cdr3_nt,cdr3_aa
TRBJ1-1,-,TRBV7-3,few,TGTGCCAGCAGCTTAAAACAGGGATACACTGAAGCTTTCTTT,CASSLKQGYTEAFF
TRBJ2-3,-,TRBV6-5,-,TGTGCCAGCAGTTACGGGACTCGTACAGATACGCAGTATTTT,CASSYGTRTDTQYF
TRBJ2-7,TRBD1,TRBV7-8,-,TGTGCCAGCAGCTTAATTGGCAGGGGGTCGACCTACGAGCAGTACTTC,CASSLIGRGSTYEQYF
TRBJ1-2,TRBD1,TRBV9,-,TGTGCCAGCAGCCGTACAGGGGGGCCCTATGGCTACACCTTC,CASSRTGGPYGYTF
TRBJ1-4,-,TRBV7-9,-,TGTGCCAGCAGCTTACCTGGGGGTAGCGGAAAACTGTTTTTT,CASSLPGGSGKLFF
TRBJ2-1,-,TRBV7-8,-,TGTGCCAGCAGCCCACAGGGAAATGAGCAGTTCTTC,CASSPQGNEQFF
TRBJ1-6,-,TRBV6-4,-,TGTGCCAGCAGTCGGGGGGAGGATTCACCCCTCCACTTT,CASSRGEDSPLHF
TRBJ1-1,-,TRBV2,-,TGTGCCAGCGCCGCGACAGTCCGCACTGAAGCTTTCTTT,CASAATVRTEAFF
TRBJ2-2,-,TRBV18,-,TGTGCCAGCTCACCACCGGACAGAAATAAGGAAACCGGGGAGCTGTTTTTT,CASSPPDRNKETGELFF
TRBJ1-3,TRBD1,TRBV19,-,TGTGCCAGTACTGCGACAGGGCGAAACACCATATATTTT,CASTATGRNTIYF
TRBJ2-3,TRBD1,TRBV13,-,TGTGCCAGCAGCCCCTACAGGGGGCTCTCGGGAGATACGCAGTATTTT,CASSPYRGLSGDTQYF
TRBJ1-4,-,TRBV30,-,TGTGCCTGGAGTGGAGGGCCAAATGAAAAACTGTTTTTT,CAWSGGPNEKLFF
TRBJ1-4,-,TRBV2,-,TGTGCCAGCAGTGAAATGGGGGGTAGTAATGAAAAACTGTTTTTT,CASSEMGGSNEKLFF
TRBJ1-2,-,TRBV5-4,-,TGTGCCAGCAGCTCAGTTGGACAGCTCGGAGCCTATGGCTACACCTTC,CASSSVGQLGAYGYTF
TRBJ2-7,TRBD2,TRBV7-2,-,TGTGCCAGCAGTTTGGATGCCGCGGGACTAGCCTACGAGCAGTACTTC,CASSLDAAGLAYEQYF
TRBJ2-7,TRBD1,TRBV9,-,TGTGCCAGCAGCGAGGGACAGGCCGTCTACGAGCAGTACTTC,CASSEGQAVYEQYF
TRBJ2-5,TRBD1,TRBV2,-,TGTGCCAGCAGGTATACAGGGGGCGAAGGAGAGACCCAGTACTTC,CASRYTGGEGETQYF
TRBJ2-3,-,TRBV5-1,-,TGCGCCAGCAGCTTGGCGGACAGTACGGATACGCAGTATTTT,CASSLADSTDTQYF
TRBJ2-3,TRBD2,TRBV10-3,-,TGTGCCATCAGGGGGACTAGCGGGGGGCAGCGGGTCACAGATACGCAGTATTTT,CAIRGTSGGQRVTDTQYF
TRBJ2-2,TRBD2,TRBV6-6,few,TGTGCCAGCAGTTACTCAACGGGGGGGCCCGGCGGGGAGCTGTTTTTT,CASSYSTGGPGGELFF
TRBJ2-1,-,TRBV24-1,-,TGTGCCACCAGTGATGGCAGCTCCTACAATGAGCAGTTCTTC,CATSDGSSYNEQFF
TRBJ1-3,-,TRBV30,-,TGTGCCTGGAGTGTGCCAGGGTCGGCTGGAAACACCATATATTTT,CAWSVPGSAGNTIYF
TRBJ1-4,TRBD1,TRBV4-3,few,TGCGCCAGCAGCCAAGAGACAGGGGTGACTAATGAAAAACTGTTTTTT,CASSQETGVTNEKLFF
TRBJ2-1,TRBD2,TRBV2,-,TGTGCCAGCATGGGAACTAGCGGGGTTAATGAGCAGTTCTTC,CASMGTSGVNEQFF
TRBJ2-1,-,TRBV5-1,-,TGCGCCAGCAGCTTGGATCCCCCTAGCTCCTACAATGAGCAGTTCTTC,CASSLDPPSSYNEQFF
TRBJ1-1,-,TRBV11-1,once,TGTGCCAGCAGCTTAGGCAGGAACACTGAAGCTTTCTTT,CASSLGRNTEAFF
TRBJ1-5,-,TRBV2,-,TGTGCCAGCAGTGCTGGGGCGGGAGAGGAGCAGCCCCAGCATTTT,CASSAGAGEEQPQHF
TRBJ2-1,TRBD1,TRBV24-1,-,TGTGCCACCAGTGCGAGGACAGGGAACATCGATGAGCAGTTCTTC,CATSARTGNIDEQFF
TRBJ2-7,TRBD1,TRBV6-5,-,TGTGCCAGCAGTCCTCGACAGGGGGTCTCCTACGAGCAGTACTTC,CASSPRQGVSYEQYF
TRBJ1-5,-,TRBV6-5,-,TGTGCCAGCAGCTATTGGACAGTCCAGCCCCAGCATTTT,CASSYWTVQPQHF
TRBJ2-5,-,TRBV27,-,TGTGCCAGCAGCTCTTCGGGGACACTGGAACAAGAGACCCAGTACTTC,CASSSSGTLEQETQYF
TRBJ1-3,-,TRBV29-1,-,TGCAGCGTTGCAGAACATTTCCCTGGAAACACCATATATTTT,CSVAEHFPGNTIYF
TRBJ1-1,-,TRBV4-1,-,TGCGCCAGCAGTATCGAGGGTCAGCCGGGCACTGAAGCTTTCTTT,CASSIEGQPGTEAFF
TRBJ2-7,-,TRBV15,few,TGTGCCACCAGCAGAGATAAACAGGCGGTCTCCTACGAGCAGTACTTC,CATSRDKQAVSYEQYF
TRBJ1-2,TRBD1,TRBV18,-,TGTGCCAGCTCACCACCGGGACAGGGGTATGGCTACACCTTC,CASSPPGQGYGYTF
TRBJ1-6,-,TRBV30,-,TGTGCCTGGAGTGTCGGTTCACCCCTCCACTTT,CAWSVGSPLHF